This is a list of T cell receptor beta chains from one sample in a study of cytomegalovirus exposure and HLA in healthy donors. Generated by immunoSEQ multiplex PCR, the TCRdb table keeps only in-frame clones and is missing some. The table lists about 150,000 clones, 70% to 85% of them singletons. The source material was PBMCs. The source of these receptors is a woman in her forties or fifties in good health and CMV-seropositive. The CDR3 runs from the conserved cysteine through the conserved F or W. The order of the fields is V gene, J gene, clone size, CDR3 length, D gene, CDR3 protein, CDR3 DNA. A D gene is named only where the DNA matches it firmly. The size field is filled for only some rows; it gives once, few, many or a size class.

V: TRBV9
J: TRBJ2-1
size: -
length: 17
D: TRBD2
CDR3: CASSVAWSGGSNNEQFF
DNA: TGTGCCAGCAGCGTAGCCTGGAGCGGGGGGTCAAACAATGAGCAGTTCTTC

V: TRBV27
J: TRBJ2-7
size: -
length: 14
D: TRBD1
CDR3: CASSLDRAAKEQYF
DNA: TGTGCCAGCAGCCTGGACAGGGCAGCAAAGGAGCAGTACTTC

V: TRBV2
J: TRBJ1-6
size: -
length: 16
D: -
CDR3: CASSAVEGSYNSPLHF
DNA: TGTGCCAGCAGTGCGGTGGAGGGCTCCTATAATTCACCCCTCCACTTT

V: TRBV9
J: TRBJ2-7
size: -
length: 13
D: -
CDR3: CASSVTSSYEQYF
DNA: TGTGCCAGCAGCGTGACATCGTCCTACGAGCAGTACTTC

V: TRBV18
J: TRBJ1-1
size: -
length: 17
D: TRBD1
CDR3: CASSHGAQGAVNTEAFF
DNA: TGTGCCAGCTCTCACGGGGCGCAGGGGGCGGTGAACACTGAAGCTTTCTTT

V: TRBV5-1
J: TRBJ2-7
size: -
length: 16
D: TRBD1
CDR3: CASSQWSTGAAEEQYF
DNA: TGCGCCAGCAGCCAATGGAGCACAGGGGCGGCGGAAGAGCAGTACTTC

V: TRBV19
J: TRBJ2-5
size: -
length: 16
D: -
CDR3: CASSIDHGGGQETQYF
DNA: TGTGCCAGTAGTATAGATCACGGGGGTGGGCAAGAGACCCAGTACTTC

V: TRBV7-8
J: TRBJ2-3
size: -
length: 16
D: TRBD2
CDR3: CASSPWTSGGTDTQYF
DNA: TGTGCCAGCAGCCCCTGGACTAGCGGGGGCACAGATACGCAGTATTTT

V: TRBV7-2
J: TRBJ1-1
size: few
length: 14
D: -
CDR3: CASSFTGWGTEAFF
DNA: TGTGCCAGCAGCTTTACAGGGTGGGGGACTGAAGCTTTCTTT

V: TRBV5-1
J: TRBJ2-3
size: -
length: 15
D: -
CDR3: CASSLYRPGTDTQYF
DNA: TGCGCCAGCAGCTTGTACCGACCGGGGACAGATACGCAGTATTTT

V: TRBV5-1
J: TRBJ2-2
size: -
length: 15
D: TRBD1
CDR3: CASSSRTGMAGELFF
DNA: TGCGCCAGCAGCTCTCGGACAGGGATGGCCGGGGAGCTGTTTTTT

V: TRBV6-1
J: TRBJ1-3
size: -
length: 14
D: -
CDR3: CASSEPGSGNTIYF
DNA: TGTGCCAGCAGTGAACCAGGTTCAGGAAACACCATATATTTT

V: TRBV6-1
J: TRBJ1-4
size: -
length: 14
D: -
CDR3: CASSEGGLGEKLFF
DNA: TGTGCCAGCAGTGAAGGAGGCCTTGGTGAAAAACTGTTTTTT